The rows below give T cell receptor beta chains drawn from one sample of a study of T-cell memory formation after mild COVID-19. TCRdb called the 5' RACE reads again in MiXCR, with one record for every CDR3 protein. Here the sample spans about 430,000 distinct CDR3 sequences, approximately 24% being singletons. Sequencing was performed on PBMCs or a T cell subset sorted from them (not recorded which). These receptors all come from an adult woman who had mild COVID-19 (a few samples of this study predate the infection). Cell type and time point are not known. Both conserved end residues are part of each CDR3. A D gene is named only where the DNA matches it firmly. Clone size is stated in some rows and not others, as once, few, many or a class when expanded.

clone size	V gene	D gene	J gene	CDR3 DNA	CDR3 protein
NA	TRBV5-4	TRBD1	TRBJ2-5	TGTGCCAGCCATCAGACAGGGGCCCAGACCCAGTACTTC	CASHQTGAQTQYF
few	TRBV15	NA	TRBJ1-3	TGTGCCACCAGCGGGAGGGGGACTGGAAACACCATATATTTT	CATSGRGTGNTIYF
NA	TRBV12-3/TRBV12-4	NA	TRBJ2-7	TGTGCCAGCAGCCCATGGGCTCATGGGTACGAGCAGTACTTC	CASSPWAHGYEQYF
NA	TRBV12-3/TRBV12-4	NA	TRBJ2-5	TGTGCCAGCAGTTTATGGGCCAGACAAGAGACCCAGTACTTC	CASSLWARQETQYF
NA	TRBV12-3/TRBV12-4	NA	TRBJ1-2	TGTGCCAGCAGTTGGTCGGGAGGGAAAGGCTACACCTTC	CASSWSGGKGYTF
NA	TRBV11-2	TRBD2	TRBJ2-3	TGTGCCAGCAGTCAAAACCACGGGACTACAAGCACAGATACGCAGTATTTT	CASSQNHGTTSTDTQYF
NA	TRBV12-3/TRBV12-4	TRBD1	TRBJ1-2	TGTGCCAGCAGTCGACAGGGAATCGTCTATGGCTACACCTTC	CASSRQGIVYGYTF
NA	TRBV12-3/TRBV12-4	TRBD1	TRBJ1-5	TGTGCCAGCAGTCCCGACAGGGCTTGGGGGTATAGCAATCAGCCCCAGCATTTT	CASSPDRAWGYSNQPQHF
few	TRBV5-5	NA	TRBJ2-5	TGTGCCAGCAGCTCCAGTACCTGGGAGACCCAGTACTTC	CASSSSTWETQYF
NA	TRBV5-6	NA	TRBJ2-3	TGTGCCAGCAGTGACGGACCGCGGAGCCGCACAGATACGCAGTATTTT	CASSDGPRSRTDTQYF
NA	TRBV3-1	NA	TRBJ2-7	TGTGCCAGCAGCCCGGAAGGACTACCCTCCTACGAGCAGTACTTC	CASSPEGLPSYEQYF
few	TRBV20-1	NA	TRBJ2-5	TGCAGTGCTAGAGGGACAGCCCAAGAGACCCAGTACTTC	CSARGTAQETQYF
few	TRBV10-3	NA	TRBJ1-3	TGTGCCACCCGGACAGTCTCTGGAAACACCATATATTTT	CATRTVSGNTIYF
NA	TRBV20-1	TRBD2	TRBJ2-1	TGCAGTGCATATAGCGGGGGGGCCTACAATGAGCAGTTCTTC	CSAYSGGAYNEQFF
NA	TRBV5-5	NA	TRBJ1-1	TGTGCCAGCAGCCGCTCCACAGGGTATGAAGCTTTCTTT	CASSRSTGYEAFF
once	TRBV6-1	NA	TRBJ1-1	TGTGCCAGCAGCCAGGGGTCAGAAGCTTTCTTT	CASSQGSEAFF
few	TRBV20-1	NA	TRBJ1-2	TGCAGTGCTCAGAACTATGGCTACACCTTC	CSAQNYGYTF
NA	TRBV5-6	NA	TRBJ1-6	TGTGCCAGCAGCTCGGAAGCTACAGGGCCTTTTAATTCACCCCTCCACTTT	CASSSEATGPFNSPLHF
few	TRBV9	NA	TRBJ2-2	TGTGCCAGCAGCGTCCGGGGAGGAGGTCACACCGGGGAGCTGTTTTTT	CASSVRGGGHTGELFF
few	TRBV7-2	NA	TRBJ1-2	TGTGCCAGCAGCTTAGGGCAGTACTATGGCTACACCTTC	CASSLGQYYGYTF
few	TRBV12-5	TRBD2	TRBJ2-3	TGTGCTAGTGGTCCGGGGACTAGCGGAACCACAGATACGCAGTATTTT	CASGPGTSGTTDTQYF
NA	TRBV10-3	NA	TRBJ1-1	TGTGCCATCAGTGAGTCGTTGACCGACACTGAAGCTTTCTTT	CAISESLTDTEAFF
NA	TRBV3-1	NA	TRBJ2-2	TGTGCCAGCAGCCCACCAGGCGGGGACCCGAACACCGGGGAGCTGTTTTTT	CASSPPGGDPNTGELFF
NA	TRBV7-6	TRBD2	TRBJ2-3	TGTGCCAGCAGGCGGGAGGTGTTTGATACGCAGTATTTT	CASRREVFDTQYF
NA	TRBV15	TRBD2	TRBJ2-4	TGTGCCACCAGCAGAGATAAGCGGGAGGGACATAAAAACATTCAGTACTTC	CATSRDKREGHKNIQYF
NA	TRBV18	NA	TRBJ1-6	TGTGCCAGCTCACCAAGGATCGGGGATGGGACACCCCTCCACTTT	CASSPRIGDGTPLHF
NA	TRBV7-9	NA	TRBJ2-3	TGTGCCAGCAGCTCCGGGGACACCAAAGATACGCAGTATTTT	CASSSGDTKDTQYF
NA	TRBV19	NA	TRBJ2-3	TGTGCCAGTAGTCGGACCTACACAGATACGCAGTATTTT	CASSRTYTDTQYF
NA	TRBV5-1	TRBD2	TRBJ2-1	TGCGCCAGCAGCCCAACTAGCGGGAGGGGAAATGAGCAGTTCTTC	CASSPTSGRGNEQFF
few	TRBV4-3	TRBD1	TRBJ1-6	TGCGCCAGCAGCCTCGCGGGACAGGGTAGGAGTTCACCCCTCCACTTT	CASSLAGQGRSSPLHF
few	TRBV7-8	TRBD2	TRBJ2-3	TGTGCCAGCAGCTTAGCGCGTGTGGGGACTAGCGGGCCAGATACGCAGTATTTT	CASSLARVGTSGPDTQYF
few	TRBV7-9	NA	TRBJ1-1	TGTGCCAGCAGCCTAACGCCGGGACGGATGAACACTGAAGCTTTCTTT	CASSLTPGRMNTEAFF
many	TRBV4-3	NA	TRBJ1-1	TGCGCCAGCAGCCAACCGGGACAGAACACTGAAGCTTTCTTT	CASSQPGQNTEAFF
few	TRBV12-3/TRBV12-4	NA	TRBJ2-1	TGTGCCAGCAGTTTCGGGCGGGGGCAGTTCTTC	CASSFGRGQFF
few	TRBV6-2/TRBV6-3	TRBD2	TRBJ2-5	TGTGCCAGCAGGCGGGGGGGAGGAAGCCAAGAGACCCAGTACTTC	CASRRGGGSQETQYF
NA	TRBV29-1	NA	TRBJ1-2	TGCAGCGTTGAAGAATGGGACATTAACTATGGCTACACCTTC	CSVEEWDINYGYTF
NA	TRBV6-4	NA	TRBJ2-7	TGTGCCAGCAGCCCACAGGAATCAGCCTCCTACGAGCAGTACTTC	CASSPQESASYEQYF
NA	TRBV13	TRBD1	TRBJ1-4	TGTGCCAGCAGCACCCGGGACAGGGGGTCATATGAAAAACTGTTTTTT	CASSTRDRGSYEKLFF
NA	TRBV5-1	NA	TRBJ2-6	TGCGCCAGCAGCATTGACGGGGCTGGGGCCAACGTCCTGACTTTC	CASSIDGAGANVLTF
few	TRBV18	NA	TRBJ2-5	TGTGCCAGCTCACTGCACGTCCAAGAGACCCAGTACTTC	CASSLHVQETQYF
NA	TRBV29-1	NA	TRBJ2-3	TGCAGCGTTGTGGGACCTGGAGGCACAGATACGCAGTATTTT	CSVVGPGGTDTQYF
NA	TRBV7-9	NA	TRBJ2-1	TGTGCCAGCAGCCCCCGTGAACCCATCAGGGTCAATGAGCAGTTCTTC	CASSPREPIRVNEQFF
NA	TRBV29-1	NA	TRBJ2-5	TGCAGCGTAGTCGACGGGGCTTGGGAGACCCAGTACTTC	CSVVDGAWETQYF
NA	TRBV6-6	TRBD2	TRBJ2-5	TGTGCCAGCAGATCGGGGTCTAGCGGGAACCAAGAGACCCAGTACTTC	CASRSGSSGNQETQYF
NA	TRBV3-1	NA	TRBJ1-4	TGTGCCAGCAGCCGGAGGGTCGGGGAAAAACTGTTTTTT	CASSRRVGEKLFF
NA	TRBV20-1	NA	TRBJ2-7	TGCAGTGCTCGCCCAGAATCCACCTACGAGCAGTACTTC	CSARPESTYEQYF
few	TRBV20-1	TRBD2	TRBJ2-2	TGCAGTGCTAGAGGGCAGCGGGGGGGCCCCACCGGGGAGCTGTTTTTT	CSARGQRGGPTGELFF
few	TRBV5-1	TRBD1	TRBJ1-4	TGCGCCAGCAGACGGACAGGAGGGAATGAAAAACTGTTTTTT	CASRRTGGNEKLFF
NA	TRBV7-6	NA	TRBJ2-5	TGTGCCAGCAGCTTCCAAACAGGGTCTCAGGAGACCCAGTACTTC	CASSFQTGSQETQYF